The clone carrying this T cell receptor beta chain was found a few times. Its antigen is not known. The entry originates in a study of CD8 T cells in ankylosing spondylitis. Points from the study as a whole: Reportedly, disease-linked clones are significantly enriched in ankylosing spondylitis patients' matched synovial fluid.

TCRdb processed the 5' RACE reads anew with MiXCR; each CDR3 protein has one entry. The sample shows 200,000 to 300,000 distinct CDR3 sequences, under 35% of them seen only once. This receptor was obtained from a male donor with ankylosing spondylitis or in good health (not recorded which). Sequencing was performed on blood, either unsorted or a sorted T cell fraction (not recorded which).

The CDR3 coding sequence is TGTGCCAGCAGTGAACCGGGAAATTCACCCCTCCACTTT. This translates into CASSEPGNSPLHF. This chain joins TRBV6-1 and TRBJ1-6; the D is unclear. This CDR3 has 13 residues. Trimming took 2 bases from V and 7 from J, leaving 6 bases between them. Germline loops: CDR1 MNHNS, CDR2 SASEGT.